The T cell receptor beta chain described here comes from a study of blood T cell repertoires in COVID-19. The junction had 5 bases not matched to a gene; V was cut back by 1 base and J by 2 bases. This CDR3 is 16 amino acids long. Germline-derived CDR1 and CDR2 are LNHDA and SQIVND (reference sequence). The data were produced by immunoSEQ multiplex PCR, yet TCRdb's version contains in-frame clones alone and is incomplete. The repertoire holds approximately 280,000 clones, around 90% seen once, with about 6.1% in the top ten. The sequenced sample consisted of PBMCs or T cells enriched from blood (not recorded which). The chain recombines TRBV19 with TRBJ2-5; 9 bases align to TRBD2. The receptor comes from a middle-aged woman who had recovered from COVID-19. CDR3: CASSIASLAGQETQYF. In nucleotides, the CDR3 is TGTGCCAGTAGTATAGCCTCCCTAGCGGGACAAGAGACCCAGTACTTC.